The 32 T cell receptor beta chains given below trace back to one sample, sequenced in a study of blood T cell repertoires in COVID-19. The table came from immunoSEQ multiplex PCR; TCRdb's copy has only in-frame clones and leaves some out. The table shows approximately 49,000 clones, with roughly four fifths occurring only once. Sequencing was performed on peripheral blood. The receptor source for this set is a woman aged 60-70 years with acute or convalescent COVID-19.

J is TRBJ1-4 and V is TRBV18; D might be TRBD1 (6 bases). The CDR3 totals 13 residues. Between the trimmed V and J ends, which lost 4 bases and 7 bases, there was a span of 10 bases. Looked up from germline, CDR1 is KGHSH and CDR2 is LQKENI. This chain's CDR3 is CASSQGVGEKLFF. Written as DNA, the CDR3 is TGTGCCAGCTCACAGGGGGTCGGTGAAAAACTGTTTTTT.

This clone was observed once. The chain couples TRBV5-8 to TRBJ2-4; no reliable D call. CDR1 SGHTS and CDR2 YDEGEE come from the germline V gene. V dropped 0 bases and J dropped 0 bases, with 10 bases sitting between them. The CDR3 runs 16 residues. This CDR3 reads CASSLAGFLAKNIQYF. The CDR3 DNA is TGTGCCAGCAGCTTGGCAGGCTTTCTAGCCAAAAACATTCAGTACTTC.

This clone was recorded a few times. The rearrangement links TRBV5-4 to TRBJ2-2; a weak D match, TRBD2 (7 bases). CDR1 and CDR2 (germline): SGHNT, YYREEE (reference sequence). This CDR3 region has 15 residues. V shed 2 bases and J shed 4 bases, with 12 bases lying between them. The CDR3 region has the DNA TGTGCCAGCAGCTTTTCGGGGGGCGCCACCGGGGAGCTGTTTTTT. Amino acid sequence: CASSFSGGATGELFF. Complete variable domain (other parts from reference TRBV5-4 and TRBJ2-2): ETGVTQSPTHLIKTRGQQVTLRCSSQSGHNTVSWYQQALGQGPQFIFQYYREEENGRGNFPPRFSGLQFPNYSSELNVNALELDDSALYLCASSFSGGATGELFFGEGSRLTVL.

The rearrangement links TRBV5-1 to TRBJ1-1, with D hard to call. This CDR3 is built from 13 residues. V was clipped by 4 bases and J by 0 bases, with 7 bases between them. Germline V gene lookup returns CDR1 SGHRS and CDR2 YFSETQ. This chain's CDR3 is CASSHTLNTEAFF. The CDR3 coding sequence is TGCGCCAGCAGCCACACATTGAACACTGAAGCTTTCTTT.

The chain employs TRBV12-5 and TRBJ2-6; D uncertain. CDR1 is LGHNT and CDR2 is FRNRAP in the germline V gene. The CDR3 length is 15 residues. V lost 4 bases, J lost 0 bases, and 7 bases lay in between. The DNA of the CDR3 is TGTGCTAGTGGTTCGTCCCCCTCTGGGGCCAACGTCCTGACTTTC. This gives the protein CASGSSPSGANVLTF.

In this sample, this clone turned up a few times. The chain recombines TRBV2 with TRBJ1-2, with D maybe TRBD1 (6 bases). The germline V gene has CDR1 SNHLY and CDR2 FYNNEI. The CDR3 loop spans 13 amino acids. Between the trimmed V and J ends, which lost 6 bases and 5 bases, there was a span of 13 bases. Here the CDR3 DNA reads TGTGCCAGCAGCCCCGGACAGAAGTATGGCTACACCTTC. This encodes CASSPGQKYGYTF.

This chain connects TRBV11-2 to TRBJ2-5, with D possibly TRBD1 on 7 matching bases. Germline V gene lookup returns CDR1 SGHAT and CDR2 FQNNGV. The CDR3 sequence is 14 residues long. The ends were cut back, 5 bases at V and 4 bases at J, with 14 bases in the middle. The CDR3 protein is CASSASEGAETQYF. CDR3 bases: TGTGCCAGCAGCGCTAGCGAGGGGGCAGAGACCCAGTACTTC.

The chain joins TRBV19 to TRBJ1-1; tentatively, D is TRBD1 (6 bases). The CDR3 totals 13 residues. Germline values: CDR1 LNHDA, CDR2 SQIVND (reference sequence). Trimming removed 6 bases from V and 2 bases from J, with 10 bases in between. The CDR3 loop is CASRGGQNTEAFF. DNA for the CDR3: TGTGCCAGTAGGGGGGGGCAAAACACTGAAGCTTTCTTT.

The V gene is TRBV10-3, the J gene TRBJ2-7; TRBD1 matches at 8 bases. The germline V gene has CDR1 ENHRY and CDR2 SYGVKD. This CDR3 spans 14 amino acids. The trim removed 5 bases at V and 3 bases at J, leaving 6 bases unmatched. The CDR3 loop is CAISKSGQGYEQYF. The DNA of the CDR3 is TGTGCCATCAGTAAAAGCGGACAGGGCTACGAGCAGTACTTC.

The chain joins TRBV11-2 to TRBJ1-1; no definite D call. CDR1 SGHAT and CDR2 FQNNGV come from the germline V gene. V shed 1 base and J shed 1 base, with 10 bases lying between them. The CDR3 is 15 amino acids. The CDR3 sequence: CASSLAPRGNTEAFF. The CDR3 bases are TGTGCCAGCAGCTTAGCCCCCCGCGGGAACACTGAAGCTTTCTTT. The full variable domain, completed using reference TRBV11-2 and TRBJ1-1, is EAGVAQSPRYKIIEKRQSVAFWCNPISGHATLYWYQQILGQGPKLLIQFQNNGVVDDSQLPKDRFSAERLKGVDSTLKIQPAKLEDSAVYLCASSLAPRGNTEAFFGQGTRLTVV.

The chain combines TRBV5-6 with TRBJ1-2, with D unresolved. CDR1 and CDR2 from the germline V gene are SGHDT and YYEEEE. V was clipped by 4 bases and J by 6 bases, with 16 bases between them. This CDR3 region has 14 residues. CDR3 loop: CASSTVEIINGYTF. As DNA, the CDR3 is TGTGCCAGCAGCACAGTTGAAATCATTAATGGCTACACCTTC.

V usage is TRBV19 and J usage is TRBJ2-5; 11 bases are a match to TRBD2. The germline CDR1 and CDR2 sequences are LNHDA and SQIVND (reference sequence). Trimming took 4 bases from V and 5 from J; bases not matched to a gene: 6. The CDR3 has 15 amino acids. This chain's CDR3 is CASSTLAGGYETQYF. The DNA for the CDR3 is TGTGCCAGTAGTACCCTAGCGGGGGGCTACGAGACCCAGTACTTC.

The rearrangement uses TRBV6-7 and TRBJ2-7; 11 bases are shared with TRBD1. TRBV6-7 is marked as an open reading frame, function uncertain. The V segment lost 6 bases and the J segment 5 bases; nucleotides outside the gene matches: 6. The CDR3 consists of 14 residues. CDR3 coding DNA: TGTGCCAGCAGACAGGGACAGGGGGGAGACGAGCAGTACTTC. Translation gives CASRQGQGGDEQYF.

This clone has a single count. The rearrangement uses TRBV18 and TRBJ2-2, with a weak D call TRBD1 (6 bases). The germline V gene encodes CDR1 KGHSH and CDR2 LQKENI. V dropped 0 bases and J dropped 0 bases, with 11 bases sitting between them. CDR3 length: 17 amino acids. The CDR3 nucleotides are TGTGCCAGCTCACCACCCGGGAACAGGGCGAACACCGGGGAGCTGTTTTTT. It translates to CASSPPGNRANTGELFF.

The genes are TRBV5-6 and TRBJ1-3, with 9 bases identical to TRBD1. The CDR3 length is 15 residues. Germline CDR1 is SGHDT and CDR2 is YYEEEE. The J segment lost 1 base and the V segment lost 4 bases, leaving 3 bases of the junction unmatched. CDR3 loop: CASSRDRGSGNTIYF. The CDR3 DNA reads TGTGCCAGCAGCCGTGACAGGGGGTCTGGAAACACCATATATTTT.

The chain carries TRBV5-4 and TRBJ1-6; D may be TRBD1 (6 bases). V lost 2 bases to trimming and J lost 6 bases, with 12 bases between them. The germline CDR1 and CDR2 sequences are SGHNT and YYREEE (reference sequence). The CDR3 contains 15 residues. The CDR3 is CASSFYRVTNSPLHF. The DNA of the CDR3 is TGTGCCAGCAGCTTCTACAGGGTGACTAATTCACCCCTCCACTTT.

The genes are TRBV5-4 and TRBJ1-2, with TRBD1 matching 7 bases. The CDR3 sequence is 15 residues long. Germline CDR1 is SGHNT and CDR2 is YYREEE (reference sequence). J gave up 2 bases and V 2 bases, and 6 bases lay outside the gene matches. The CDR3: CASSFAGTENYGYTF. DNA of the CDR3: TGTGCCAGCAGCTTTGCGGGGACAGAGAACTATGGCTACACCTTC. The variable domain in full, completed from reference TRBV5-4 and TRBJ1-2, reads ETGVTQSPTHLIKTRGQQVTLRCSSQSGHNTVSWYQQALGQGPQFIFQYYREEENGRGNFPPRFSGLQFPNYSSELNVNALELDDSALYLCASSFAGTENYGYTFGSGTRLTVV.

This sequence joins TRBV7-6 and TRBJ2-3, with 7 bases that match TRBD2. The length of the CDR3 is 15 residues. V dropped 5 bases and J dropped 3; count of bases not matched to a gene: 8. Germline V gene lookup returns CDR1 SGHVS and CDR2 FNYEAQ. This CDR3 reads CASSRTGLETDTQYF. Written as DNA, the CDR3 is TGTGCCAGCAGCCGCACCGGACTAGAGACAGATACGCAGTATTTT. The full variable domain, its missing parts supplied by reference TRBV7-6 and TRBJ2-3, is GAGVSQSPRYKVTKRGQDVALRCDPISGHVSLYWYRQALGQGPEFLTYFNYEAQQDKSGLPNDRFSAERPEGSISTLTIQRTEQRDSAMYRCASSRTGLETDTQYFGPGTRLTVL.

The rearrangement uses TRBV18 and TRBJ1-1; maybe TRBD1 (6 bases). The CDR3 has 14 residues. Germline V gene sequence: CDR1 KGHSH, CDR2 LQKENI. Trimming shortened V by 3 bases and J by 3 bases, and 11 bases separated the two germline ends. CDR3 region: CASSPDTGHTEAFF. The CDR3 DNA reads as TGTGCCAGCTCACCCGATACAGGGCACACTGAAGCTTTCTTT.

This chain connects TRBV9 to TRBJ1-1; D is undetermined. From germline, CDR1 is SGDLS and CDR2 YYNGEE. This CDR3 is built from 15 residues. The ends were cut back, 0 bases at V and 1 base at J, with 10 bases in the middle. CDR3 amino acids: CASSVGNGKNTEAFF. DNA of the CDR3: TGTGCCAGCAGCGTAGGCAACGGGAAGAACACTGAAGCTTTCTTT.

The V and J genes are TRBV28 and TRBJ2-3, with D maybe TRBD1 (6 bases). Trimming cost V 1 base and J 2 bases, with 16 bases left between them. The CDR3 loop spans 17 amino acids. Germline CDR1 MDHEN, CDR2 SYDVKM. CDR3 in amino acids: CASSLSPDSPYTDTQYF. The CDR3 DNA reads as TGTGCCAGCAGTTTATCCCCGGACAGCCCGTACACAGATACGCAGTATTTT.

This chain uses TRBV21-1 with TRBJ1-2; no DNA check was done on the table's D call, TRBD1. TRBV21-1 is designated a pseudogene. The CDR3 has 18 amino acids. CDR3 in amino acids: CASSKAADRGRDLRGYTF. As DNA, the CDR3 is TGTGCCAGCAGCAAAGCGGCGGACAGGGGGAGGGACCTTAGGGGCTACACCTTC.

The genes are TRBV7-9 and TRBJ2-1; TRBD2 matches 7 bases. This CDR3 has 15 residues. The trim removed 8 bases at V and 1 base at J, leaving 8 bases unmatched. Germline V gene sequence: CDR1 SEHNR, CDR2 FQNEAQ (reference sequence). CDR3: CASGRTGGSYNEQFF. DNA of the CDR3: TGTGCCAGCGGCAGGACGGGGGGTTCCTACAATGAGCAGTTCTTC.

The rearrangement links TRBV6-5 to TRBJ1-2, with 11 bases lining up with TRBD1. Losses at the gene ends were 6 bases for V and 4 bases for J; bases not matched to a gene: 7. The length of the CDR3 is 15 residues. Germline V gives CDR1 MNHEY, CDR2 SVGAGI. The CDR3 DNA is TGTGCCAGCAGGACCGGACAGGGGGCTGGCTATGGCTACACCTTC. Translating gives CASRTGQGAGYGYTF.

The chain recombines TRBV30 with TRBJ2-3; no clear D gene. This CDR3 is built from 13 residues. V was pared by 0 bases and J by 10 bases, with 14 bases between. Germline V gives CDR1 GTSNPN, CDR2 SVGIG (reference sequence). CDR3 residues: CAWSVLQPSAQYF. Written as DNA, the CDR3 is TGTGCCTGGAGTGTACTTCAACCTAGTGCGCAGTATTTT. The variable domain in full, completed from reference TRBV30 and TRBJ2-3, reads SQTIHQWPATLVQPVGSPLSLECTVEGTSNPNLYWYRQAAGRGLQLLFYSVGIGQISSEVPQNLSASRPQDRQFILSSKKLLLSDSGFYLCAWSVLQPSAQYFGPGTRLTVL.

The chain carries TRBV28 and TRBJ1-4, with D perhaps matching TRBD1 (6 bases). The CDR3 length is 15 residues. Germline CDR1 is MDHEN and CDR2 is SYDVKM. Trimming removed 6 bases from V and 4 bases from J, with 15 bases in between. The CDR3 loop is CASSPAGGLNEKLFF. In DNA, the CDR3 is TGTGCCAGCAGCCCCGCGGGGGGCCTTAATGAAAAACTGTTTTTT.

The chain uses TRBV5-4 and TRBJ1-1, with 10 bases lining up with TRBD1. The V gene end was trimmed by 4 bases and the J gene end by 4 bases; junction bases not matched to a gene: 7. CDR3 length equals 15 residues. CDR1 and CDR2 from the germline V gene are SGHNT and YYREEE (reference sequence). CDR3 residues: CASSPGTGVFTEAFF. CDR3 in DNA: TGTGCCAGCAGCCCCGGGACAGGGGTATTCACTGAAGCTTTCTTT.

This clone was seen more than once but under ten times. This chain joins TRBV18 and TRBJ1-5; TRBD1 matches 8 bases. CDR1 and CDR2 (germline): KGHSH, LQKENI. Trimming took 2 bases from V and 4 from J; bases not matched to a gene: 1. This CDR3 spans 14 amino acids. The CDR3 DNA reads as TGTGCCAGCTCACCAACAGGGGGAAATCAGCCCCAGCATTTT. This codes for CASSPTGGNQPQHF.

The chain links TRBV19 to TRBJ1-1; tentative D call: TRBD1 (5 bases). Germline V CDR1 and CDR2: LNHDA, SQIVND (reference sequence). V lost 3 bases and J 4 bases, leaving 15 bases between the germline ends. The CDR3 contains 15 residues. CDR3 loop: CASSIRVEVSTEAFF. The CDR3 DNA sequence: TGTGCCAGTAGTATCAGGGTAGAAGTGAGCACTGAAGCTTTCTTT.

The CDR3 protein is CATRARIQPNTGELFF. CDR3 nucleotides: TGTGCCACCAGAGCCAGGATTCAGCCGAACACCGGGGAGCTGTTTTTT. The chain couples TRBV15 to TRBJ2-2, with D unresolved. The V gene's germline CDR1 is LNHNV and CDR2 YYDKDF (reference sequence). CDR3 length: 16 amino acids. Trimming pared 6 bases from V and 0 bases from J, leaving 14 bases between. Combining the CDR3 with reference TRBV15 and TRBJ2-2 gives the whole variable domain DAMVIQNPRYQVTQFGKPVTLSCSQTLNHNVMYWYQQKSSQAPKLLFHYYDKDFNNEADTPDNFQSRRPNTSFCFLDIRSPGLGDTAMYLCATRARIQPNTGELFFGEGSRLTVL.

The CDR3 protein is CASRDRVASPLHF. In DNA, the CDR3 is TGTGCCAGCAGGGACAGGGTCGCTTCACCCCTCCACTTT. The chain couples TRBV6-5 to TRBJ1-6; 8 nucleotides align to TRBD1. Trimming removed 6 bases from V and 9 bases from J; junction bases left unmatched: 4. CDR1 is MNHEY and CDR2 is SVGAGI in the germline V gene. CDR3 length: 13 residues.

This chain joins TRBV7-8 and TRBJ2-4; D possibly corresponds to TRBD2 (6 bases). The V gene lost 5 bases and the J gene lost 0 bases, with 11 bases spanning the gap. Per germline, CDR1 SGHVS and CDR2 FQNEAQ. This CDR3 comprises 15 residues. DNA of the CDR3: TGTGCCAGCAGCGGTTGGGGACTAGCCAAAAACATTCAGTACTTC. Translated: CASSGWGLAKNIQYF.